The 23 T cell receptor beta chains below were found in one sample sequenced in a study of blood T cells in healthy people across ages. The second PCR ran 7 to 11 cycles with a sample-barcoded 5' primer and J-beta primers. TCRdb reprocessed the 5' RACE reads via MiXCR and lists one record per CDR3 protein. The sample comprises 660,000 or so distinct CDR3 sequences, approximately 50% of which are singletons, and over 30% rests with the top ten. Input material: blood. The receptors originated from a man in his sixties in good health.

The gene calls are TRBV5-1 and TRBJ2-6; 11 bases agree with TRBD1. The germline CDR1 and CDR2 sequences are SGHRS and YFSETQ. V shed 0 bases, J shed 1 base, and the junction held 3 bases outside the gene matches. The CDR3 is made up of 18 amino acids. The CDR3: CASSLDGQGASGANVLTF. The CDR3 coding sequence is TGCGCCAGCAGCTTGGATGGACAGGGGGCTTCTGGGGCCAACGTCCTGACTTTC.

The rearrangement uses TRBV15 and TRBJ2-1; 11 bases fit TRBD1. The V gene end was trimmed by 0 bases and the J gene end by 9 bases; junction bases not matched to a gene: 4. The CDR3 is 15 amino acids. The V gene's germline CDR1 is LNHNV and CDR2 YYDKDF (reference sequence). CDR3 sequence reads: CATSRERTGGTEQFF. Written as DNA, the CDR3 is TGTGCCACCAGCAGAGAGAGGACAGGGGGCACTGAGCAGTTCTTC.

This sequence joins TRBV5-1 and TRBJ2-7, with unresolved D. The ends were cut back, 2 bases at V and 2 bases at J, with 14 bases in the middle. Germline CDR1 reads SGHRS; CDR2 reads YFSETQ. The CDR3 has 15 residues. As DNA, the CDR3 is TGCGCCAGCAGCTTAGGGCTAGGCAGCGCCTACGAGCAGTACTTC. Its protein product is CASSLGLGSAYEQYF.

The J gene is TRBJ1-1, the V gene TRBV7-3, with 10 bases identical to TRBD1. Germline CDR1 reads SGHTA; CDR2 reads FQGTGA. J was trimmed by 5 bases and V by 4 bases; bases with no gene match: 10. The CDR3 runs 16 residues. Here the CDR3 DNA reads TGTGCCAGCAGCTCCGGGACAGGGGCTGGGGGGACTGAAGCTTTCTTT. Translated, it gives CASSSGTGAGGTEAFF. Supplemented by reference TRBV7-3 and TRBJ1-1, the full variable domain reads GAGVSQTPSNKVTEKGKYVELRCDPISGHTALYWYRQSLGQGPEFLIYFQGTGAADDSGLPNDRFFAVRPEGSVSTLKIQRTERGDSAVYLCASSSGTGAGGTEAFFGQGTRLTVV.

This rearrangement joins TRBV18 to TRBJ2-7; tentative D call: TRBD2 (5 bases). Matching the DNA end better, TRBJ2-5 makes the J call doubtful. Germline V gene data show CDR1 as KGHSH and CDR2 as LQKENI. This CDR3 has 14 amino acids. The CDR3 coding sequence is TGTGCCAGCTCACCCGGGGATCCCCAAGAGACCCAGTACTTC. Translating gives CASSPGDPQETQYF.

This clonotype was seen more than once but under ten times. The rearrangement links TRBV4-1 to TRBJ2-5; no firm D call. The CDR3 is 14 amino acids. V was cut by 0 bases and J by 0 bases, with 5 bases left in between. The germline V gene has CDR1 MGHRA and CDR2 YSYEKL. CDR3 sequence (DNA): TGCGCCAGCAGCCAAGATGTCAACCAAGAGACCCAGTACTTC. Residues: CASSQDVNQETQYF.

The chain uses TRBV7-9 and TRBJ2-3; D perhaps matches TRBD2 (7 bases). The germline V gene has CDR1 SEHNR and CDR2 FQNEAQ (reference sequence). This CDR3 has 18 residues. V lost 8 bases and J 0 bases, leaving 24 bases between the germline ends. The DNA of the CDR3 is TGTGCCAGCGCCCTCCCCAGGGCGGGGGCCCTAAGCACAGATACGCAGTATTTT. Amino acid sequence: CASALPRAGALSTDTQYF.

This sequence joins TRBV20-1 and TRBJ2-1, with no clear D. The V gene lost 1 base and the J gene lost 0 bases, with 10 bases spanning the gap. Germline CDR1 and CDR2: DFQATT and SNEGSKA (reference sequence). The CDR3 spans 15 residues. The DNA of the CDR3 is TGCAGTGCTAGAGCTGTAAGATACTCCTACAATGAGCAGTTCTTC. Translated: CSARAVRYSYNEQFF.

This clonotype was found many times. J is TRBJ1-4 and V is TRBV20-1; D may be TRBD1 (6 bases). The CDR3 is made up of 13 amino acids. CDR1 and CDR2 from the germline V gene are DFQATT and SNEGSKA (reference sequence). Trimming left V 6 bases short and J 4 bases short, with 12 bases between. CDR3 in DNA: TGCAGTGCCGTCAGGGGACGTAATGAAAAACTGTTTTTT. This encodes CSAVRGRNEKLFF.

This clonotype was seen more than once but under ten times. This chain joins TRBV5-4 and TRBJ1-5, with D possibly being TRBD1 (6 bases). The V gene lost 4 bases and the J gene lost 4 bases, with 15 bases spanning the gap. This CDR3 has 15 residues. Germline lookup yields CDR1 SGHNT and CDR2 YYREEE (reference sequence). This CDR3 reads CASSHVRDINQPQHF. In DNA form, the CDR3 reads TGTGCCAGCAGCCATGTCCGGGACATTAATCAGCCCCAGCATTTT. The full variable domain, its missing parts supplied by reference TRBV5-4 and TRBJ1-5, is ETGVTQSPTHLIKTRGQQVTLRCSSQSGHNTVSWYQQALGQGPQFIFQYYREEENGRGNFPPRFSGLQFPNYSSELNVNALELDDSALYLCASSHVRDINQPQHFGDGTRLSIL.

The rearrangement joins TRBV24-1 to TRBJ2-7; D is perhaps TRBD1 (7 bases). Deletions cut 0 bases from V and 4 bases from J, with 18 bases between. Germline V lookup: CDR1 KGHDR, CDR2 SFDVKD. There are 17 residues in the CDR3. CDR3 in DNA: TGTGCCACCAGTGATTTGGGTCCGGAGGGGGCCCCATACGAGCAGTACTTC. Translating gives CATSDLGPEGAPYEQYF.

J is TRBJ2-7 and V is TRBV5-5, with D tentatively TRBD1 or TRBD2 (5 bases each). CDR3 size: 15 residues. V lost 4 bases to trimming and J lost 1 base, with 15 bases between them. Germline lookup yields CDR1 SGHKS and CDR2 YYEKEE (reference sequence). The CDR3 region has the DNA TGTGCCAGCAGCCTCATCCGGGACGCATCCTACGAGCAGTACTTC. It is translated as CASSLIRDASYEQYF.

The rearrangement joins TRBV6-6 to TRBJ2-7; tentative D call: TRBD1 (5 bases). With 2 bases removed from V and 0 bases from J, the gap between germline ends came to 17 bases. The CDR3 has 17 amino acids. Germline values: CDR1 MNHNY, CDR2 SVGAGI (reference sequence). The CDR3 DNA is TGTGCCAGCAGTTACGGGGCCGAGTTCGAAAGCTCCTACGAGCAGTACTTC. Translation gives CASSYGAEFESSYEQYF.

This chain connects TRBV29-1 to TRBJ2-3; 11 nucleotides match TRBD2. The CDR3 is 13 residues long. Germline values: CDR1 SQVTM, CDR2 ANQGSEA. V was clipped by 8 bases and J by 8 bases; unmatched bases: 9. This chain's CDR3 is CSFGTSGLGTQYF. The CDR3 nucleotides are TGCAGCTTCGGGACTAGCGGATTGGGTACGCAGTATTTT.

The chain couples TRBV7-9 to TRBJ2-1; D is possibly TRBD1 or TRBD2 (5 bases each). Germline lookup yields CDR1 SEHNR and CDR2 FQNEAQ (reference sequence). The CDR3 loop spans 14 amino acids. V was pared by 2 bases and J by 10 bases, with 15 bases between. The CDR3: CASSLIPGPREQFF. The CDR3 DNA reads TGTGCCAGCAGCTTAATTCCGGGGCCCCGCGAGCAGTTCTTC.

This clonotype was seen at least ten times. CDR3 loop: CASRGPGQVSGYTF. CDR3 DNA sequence: TGTGCCAGCCGAGGGCCGGGACAGGTATCCGGCTACACCTTC. The chain combines TRBV28 with TRBJ1-2, with 8 bases aligning to TRBD1. This CDR3 has 14 residues. From germline, CDR1 is MDHEN and CDR2 SYDVKM. J was trimmed by 8 bases and V by 8 bases; bases with no gene match: 13.

This clonotype showed up just a few times. This chain joins TRBV4-1 and TRBJ2-4, with D possibly TRBD2 on 5 matching bases. The CDR3 covers 15 residues. Germline CDR1 is MGHRA and CDR2 is YSYEKL. The germline V and J ends were trimmed by 4 bases and 5 bases, with 15 bases remaining between them. The CDR3 coding sequence is TGCGCCAGCAGCCCTCTACCGGGATGGGAAAACATTCAGTACTTC. The encoded protein is CASSPLPGWENIQYF.

V is TRBV20-1 and J is TRBJ1-6; perhaps TRBD1 as D (5 bases). Per germline, CDR1 DFQATT and CDR2 SNEGSKA (reference sequence). V lost 0 bases and J 0 bases, leaving 12 bases between the germline ends. This CDR3 has 17 amino acids. This CDR3 is CSARDLGPSSYNSPLHF. The CDR3 bases are TGCAGTGCTAGAGATTTGGGGCCTAGCTCCTATAATTCACCCCTCCACTTT.

This chain uses TRBV27 with TRBJ2-7; 8 bases line up with TRBD1. V shed 6 bases and J 3 bases; nucleotides not matched to a gene: 7. Looked up from germline, CDR1 is MNHEY and CDR2 is SMNVEV (reference sequence). This CDR3 spans 14 amino acids. The chain's CDR3 is CASRRRGTGYEQYF. In DNA form, the CDR3 reads TGTGCCAGCAGGAGGCGCGGGACAGGCTACGAGCAGTACTTC.

The V gene is TRBV29-1, the J gene TRBJ2-5; TRBD1 agrees at 7 bases. Germline lookup yields CDR1 SQVTM and CDR2 ANQGSEA. This CDR3 is built from 11 residues. J was trimmed by 11 bases and V by 6 bases; bases with no gene match: 9. The CDR3 region is CSVGQLNEQYF. The CDR3 DNA sequence: TGCAGCGTGGGACAGCTCAATGAGCAGTACTTC.

This clonotype was picked up a small number of times. This chain links TRBV28 with TRBJ2-5; D unresolved. V dropped 6 bases and J dropped 4 bases, with 15 bases sitting between them. This CDR3 has 14 residues. CDR1 and CDR2 from the germline V gene are MDHEN and SYDVKM. The CDR3, as DNA: TGTGCCAGCAGCTTGGCAGTCCCGTTAGAGACCCAGTACTTC. Translation: CASSLAVPLETQYF.

The chain links TRBV7-8 to TRBJ1-2, with TRBD1 matching 8 bases. The CDR3 loop spans 16 amino acids. The V gene end was trimmed by 0 bases and the J gene end by 4 bases; junction bases not matched to a gene: 7. Germline loops: CDR1 SGHVS, CDR2 FQNEAQ. DNA for the CDR3: TGTGCCAGCAGCTTAGCGCCACAGGGGGGTAGCTATGGCTACACCTTC. Encoded protein: CASSLAPQGGSYGYTF. Based on the CDR3 plus reference TRBV7-8 and TRBJ1-2, the full variable domain is GAGVSQSPRYKVAKRGQDVALRCDPISGHVSLFWYQQALGQGPEFLTYFQNEAQLDKSGLPSDRFFAERPEGSVSTLKIQRTQQEDSAVYLCASSLAPQGGSYGYTFGSGTRLTVV.

This clonotype was observed a single time. A much larger clone lies a single base off, so this may be a read error. V usage is TRBV20-1 and J usage is TRBJ2-5; no firm D call. This CDR3 is 11 amino acids long. Trimming stripped 4 bases from V and 2 bases from J, with 5 bases between. Germline CDR1 and CDR2: DFQATT and SNEGSKA (reference sequence). The CDR3 DNA reads as TGCAGTGCTATAGATCAAGAGACCCAGTACTTC. Translated: CSAIDQETQYF.